This TCR beta chain is from a study of T cell repertoires in cytomegalovirus infection. Study-wide context: Through public TCR beta signatures, both CMV infection and matching HLA type were indicated. Study-level points and caveats: CMV-specific HLA-C-restricted TCR beta clonotypes dominated the ex vivo response. Using cumulative public TCR beta family frequency, the authors identified those who carried CMV together with the relevant HLA.

This clonotype was observed many times. Its cognate antigen is unknown. MiXCR, applied by TCRdb to the reads, yields one record per CDR3 protein. The data contain fewer than 550,000 distinct CDR3 sequences, around 11% of them singletons. CDR3 size: 15 residues. J was trimmed by 1 base and V by 1 base; bases with no gene match: 3. The V gene's germline CDR1 is SGHTA and CDR2 FQGNSA. This sequence originates from a human donor in good health (CMV status not recorded). Some clones in this sample may be carry-over from other donors' samples. Material: PBMCs. The chain recombines TRBV7-2 with TRBJ1-2; TRBD1 agrees at 7 bases. CDR3 region: CASSLVGTDNYGYTF. The DNA of the CDR3 is TGTGCCAGCAGCTTAGTCGGGACAGATAACTATGGCTACACCTTC. The full variable domain, rest sourced from reference TRBV7-2 and TRBJ1-2, is GAGVSQSPSNKVTEKGKDVELRCDPISGHTALYWYRQSLGQGLEFLIYFQGNSAPDKSGLPSDRFSAERTGGSVSTLTIQRTQQEDSAVYLCASSLVGTDNYGYTFGSGTRLTVV.